Shown below are 2 T cell receptor beta chains from a single sample sequenced in a study of T cells in Graves' hyperthyroidism and ophthalmopathy. Amplification of TCR beta CDR3 regions was performed using RNA transcripts as template. HTBI primers drove first-round RT-PCR of the TCR CDR3. TCRdb reanalysed the multiplex PCR reads using MiXCR and keeps one entry per CDR3 protein. The table shows under 200,000 distinct CDR3 sequences, with over 8% occurring only once. The sequenced sample consisted of blood. The origin of the receptors is a woman younger than 35 with Graves' hyperthyroidism that later progressed to Graves' ophthalmopathy.

The sample holds a few counts of this clonotype. This rearrangement joins TRBV9 to TRBJ1-6; weak D call: TRBD1 (5 bases). CDR1 is SGDLS, CDR2 YYNGEE, per germline. The CDR3 consists of 16 residues. V lost 4 bases, J lost 0 bases, and 11 bases lay in between. CDR3: CASSFGASSYNSPLHF. DNA of the CDR3: TGTGCCAGCAGCTTCGGGGCCAGCTCCTATAATTCACCCCTCCACTTT.

This clonotype was seen repeatedly, ten times or more. The chain has TRBV18 and TRBJ1-2; 12 nucleotides agree with TRBD1. Germline V lookup: CDR1 KGHSH, CDR2 LQKENI. V lost 3 bases to trimming and J lost 5 bases; unmatched junction nucleotides: 4. CDR3 length: 15 residues. The CDR3: CASSPGTGGKYGYTF. The CDR3 DNA reads as TGTGCCAGCTCACCCGGGACAGGGGGCAAGTATGGCTACACCTTC.